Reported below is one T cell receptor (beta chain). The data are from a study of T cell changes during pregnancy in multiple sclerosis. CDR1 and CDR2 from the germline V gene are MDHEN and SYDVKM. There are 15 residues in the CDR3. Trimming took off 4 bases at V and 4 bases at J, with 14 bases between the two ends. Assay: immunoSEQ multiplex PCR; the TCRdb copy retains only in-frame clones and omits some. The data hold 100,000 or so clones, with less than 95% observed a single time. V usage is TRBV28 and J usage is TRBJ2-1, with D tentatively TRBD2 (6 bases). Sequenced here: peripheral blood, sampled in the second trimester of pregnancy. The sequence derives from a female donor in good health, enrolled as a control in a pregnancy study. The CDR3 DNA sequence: TGTGCCAGCAGTTGGGGAAGGGACTTTTACAATGAGCAGTTCTTC. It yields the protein CASSWGRDFYNEQFF. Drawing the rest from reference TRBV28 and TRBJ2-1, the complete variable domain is DVKVTQSSRYLVKRTGEKVFLECVQDMDHENMFWYRQDPGLGLRLIYFSYDVKMKEKGDIPEGYSVSREKKERFSLILESASTNQTSMYLCASSWGRDFYNEQFFGPGTRLTVL.